This T cell receptor beta chain was recovered during a study of cytomegalovirus exposure and HLA in healthy donors (dated by TCRdb to 2016 to 2017). For the study in its entirety: An earlier analysis of several hundred of the donors reported more than 250 Gb of sequence data and 117 million unique TCR beta sequences from 190 million or so T cells. An early release that covered around 590 HLA-typed donors contained approximately 320 gigabases of sequencing data and tens of millions of unique TCR sequences. Of the roughly 420 genotyped donors, 81% were placed in the genetic ancestry cluster associated with self-reported Caucasian donors. The study was designed to test whether signatures of past pathogen exposure could be identified by cataloging public T cell receptors. The study profiled the T cell repertoires of hundreds of subjects by immunosequencing and related them to cytomegalovirus serostatus. Along with the approximately 620-subject first cohort, a separate validation cohort of over a hundred different subjects was used. The study combined high-throughput TCR immunosequencing, statistical association of individual TCRs with disease status, and machine learning to predict cytomegalovirus infection status. To study patterns of TCR occurrence, a later analysis re-analyzed previously published TCR beta repertoires from 550 to 800 donors and added high-resolution HLA genotyping. Rather than using new phenotypic data, the later analysis identified candidate immune exposures from TCR beta sequences and from how often those sequences occurred across donors. In an earlier analysis of 500 to 650 of the donors, high-throughput TCR beta sequencing was used to judge whether each TCR beta V gene segment behaved as functional or pseudogenic. Alongside the repertoire data, information on donor age, sex, ethnicity and CMV serostatus was compiled. In a later genetic analysis, genome-wide SNP genotypes for 398 of the 666 donors were used, and that subset was treated as a discovery cohort. Every discovery cohort repertoire had been produced on one sequencing platform. HLA typing covered class I and class II loci at four-digit resolution. The number of typed donors differed by locus: about 629-640 for A, B, C, DRB1 and DQB1; roughly 510 for DQA1; roughly 600 for DPA1; and roughly 450 for DPB1. About 5 DR-DQ haplotypes were handled as single units for association and clustering, since linkage in the cohort was strong. Among 398 genotyped donors of the cohort, an average of around 240,000 unique TCR beta nucleotide sequences were sequenced per donor, around 20% of them non-productive.

As to this clone: Its cognate antigen has yet to be identified. Per-base qualities were not stored, and no clone one base away is much larger.

To prepare the library, the immunoSEQ multiplex PCR assay was applied. The multiplex PCR relied on a mix of 60 forward primers for TCR Vbeta segments and 13 reverse primers for TCR Jbeta segments. A multiplex PCR assay on genomic DNA amplified the CDR3 region of rearranged TCR beta genes. The Illumina HiSeq System was used to sequence the amplified TCR beta libraries as 87-base-pair reads. Turning to the authors' computational methods: Across the 670 or so repertoires, a later analysis counted some 81 million unique TCR beta chains, roughly 11 million of which were shared by at least two donors. A nearest-neighbor algorithm error-corrected the raw reads and collapsed the reads into unique sequences, merging closely related sequences to remove PCR and sequencing errors. V, D and J gene segments were assigned by aligning CDR3 sequences to IMGT reference sequences. Each retained sequence needed at least a six-nucleotide match to both a V gene segment and a J gene segment. Rearrangements were called productive when the CDR3 lacked stop codons and stayed in frame with V and J; all others were non-productive. CDR3 was defined by IMGT convention, running from the second conserved V-encoded cysteine to the conserved J-encoded phenylalanine. The earlier analysis of fewer than 750 of the donors excluded sequences that lacked an unambiguous match to a single V gene segment. An earlier analysis of some 500 of the donors classified V segments as functional when productive rearrangements were above 56.7% and as segregating when the standard deviation between donors was above 5%. To diagnose cytomegalovirus status from the catalog of TCR beta chain sequences, a statistical classification framework was built. In a later analysis, TCR nucleotide sequences were compared against IMGT/GENE-DB human TR gene sequences so that V and J genes could be assigned. Using the TCRdist pipeline, a later analysis assigned CDR3 sequences along with most-parsimonious VDJ recombination scenarios. In a later analysis, every TCR beta chain was defined by the combination of its CDR3 amino acid sequence and its V-gene family, and reads without a unique V-gene family were dropped. A later analysis removed roughly 590 highly shared, low-generation-probability nucleotide sequences to deal with suspected cross-contamination and a sequencing artifact. For each public chain, a later analysis derived a clonal expansion index from normalized ranks of inferred template counts within each repertoire. Generation probabilities in a later analysis came from a VDJ recombination model fitted to out-of-frame rearrangements, and those results were checked against IGoR. A later analysis scored TCR-TCR, TCR-HLA and TCR-CMV co-occurrence with hypergeometric tests, applying a repertoire-size bias correction to TCR pairs. A later analysis estimated false discovery rates by permuting HLA or CMV assignments 20 times. In a later analysis, co-occurring TCRs were grouped with DBSCAN, and TCRdist sequence similarity was added when clustering was performed within HLA-allele-positive subsets. Repertoires with fewer than 30,000 or more than 120,000 public chains, plus five repertoires with anomalous nucleotide sharing, were excluded from co-occurrence clustering. This immuneACCESS table, as held by TCRdb, lists in-frame sequences with V and J called but not all clones. Of the missing ones, under half trace to an unresolved V gene in checked studies; the others have no known cause. V and J calls and clone size are given by that table; D and trimming were obtained from the DNA. The sample data list about 120,000 clones, and roughly 75% of these were observed just once. The ten largest clones take up approximately 1.2% of the sample.

The cohort comprised more than 550 healthy bone marrow donors. At the time of sampling, every cohort member was nominally healthy, though immune exposures that went unrecorded were likely present. The donor was CMV seronegative and belonged to the group of roughly 330 seronegative cohort members. Each donor provided a peripheral blood sample, and peripheral blood mononuclear cells were used for TCR beta sequencing. The Qiagen DNeasy Blood Extraction Kit was used to extract genomic DNA from the blood cell samples. Overall study results and their limits: In an earlier analysis of some 550 of the donors, most TCR beta V segments were observed in productive rearrangements about 87% or about 30% of the time, broadly matching IMGT annotations. In a later analysis, several top co-occurrence clusters were reported to appear linked to parvovirus B19, influenza, CMV and Epstein-Barr virus. It was suggested by the authors that the approach could potentially be generalized to other disease states and immunological phenotypes. The study listed 170 or so TCR beta chains as associated with cytomegalovirus. Because HLA typing was missing for some donors at each locus, association tests included only the typed subset. Compared with the roughly 670-donor mean, donors in an Asian-associated ancestry cluster had fewer N-insertions in productive TCRs, according to a later genetic analysis. A later analysis associated 16,951 TCR beta sequences with specific HLA alleles at a false discovery rate of 0.05. Sequencing depth was assumed to be roughly uniform across donors in the presence/absence analyses, though that assumption may not hold. A cluster of highly shared sequence variants was judged likely to represent a technical artifact of the sequencing pipeline. A later analysis found that most CMV-associated TCR beta chains appeared HLA-restricted, with HLA associations seemingly driven largely by CMV exposure. Assigning TCR associations to individual alleles was difficult when HLA alleles, especially DR and DQ, strongly co-occurred. While some public TCRs were present in many individuals, most TCR sequences turned up only very rarely across donors. In this cohort, only TCR beta chains were sequenced, and detectable features were limited by the absence of alpha or paired-chain data. Cytomegalovirus status was reported to be diagnosed by the classifier with high specificity and sensitivity in both the original and validation cohorts. V-gene and J-gene trimming of TCR beta chains was associated with a missense DCLRE1C variant in a later genetic analysis, and the association was replicated in an independent cohort. Approximately 18 rarely observed V segments, including chromosome 9 orphons, were excluded from the earlier analysis of some 590 of the donors because counts were too low. CMV serostatus was the only immune exposure information available for the cohort. A further reported finding was that TCR beta sequences accurately predicted the HLA-A and HLA-B alleles for most subjects in the first cohort. Three of the identified cytomegalovirus-associated TCR beta chains were confirmed in vitro to be specific for cytomegalovirus antigens. A later analysis found that HLA-associated TCR beta chains were more clonally expanded and had lower generation probabilities than equally common non-associated chains. According to a later analysis, TCR association rates differed among HLA loci, with DRB1 alleles showing the most associated TCRs and HLA-C alleles showing the fewest. Correlated functional status among segregating V segments might be attributable to linkage disequilibrium, but an unknown experimental factor could not be ruled out.

Source material: PBMCs. This TCR derives from a female donor in good health and CMV-seronegative.

The CDR3 region reads CASSLHGYSNQPQHF. The DNA sequence is as follows: TGTGCCAGCAGCTTACACGGGTATAGCAATCAGCCCCAGCATTTT. Here the chain combines TRBV11-2 and TRBJ1-5, with an unclear D gene assignment. Counted from cysteine to phenylalanine, this CDR3 has 15 amino acids. The sequence is cut down to CDR3 DNA, 45 bases in frame from base 1. The V and J ends are trimmed by 2 bases and 0 bases, leaving 8 bases between them. CDR1 and CDR2, per the germline V gene, are SGHAT and FQNNGV.